The 31 T cell receptor beta chains below all came from one sample that was sequenced in a study of shared clonotypes between healthy human individuals. Some clones are missing from TCRdb's copy, which holds only in-frame ones; the method was immunoSEQ multiplex PCR. The sample records 2 million to 2.5 million clones, approximately 95% being singletons. Sequenced: naive CD4+ T cells from PBMCs. Sample subset: CD45RA+ positively selected. The receptor source for this set is a man between 18 and 35 years old in good health. Some clones in this sample may be carry-over from other donors' samples.

The chain employs TRBV11-3 and TRBJ2-5; 9 nucleotides line up with TRBD2. Per the germline V gene, CDR1 is SGHNT and CDR2 is YENEEA. The V and J ends lost 5 bases and 5 bases, in that order; junction bases with no gene match: 12. The CDR3 runs to 16 residues. The CDR3 reads CASSLIAGVSPETQYF. The CDR3 DNA reads TGTGCCAGCAGCCTTATAGCGGGAGTAAGTCCGGAGACCCAGTACTTC.

The chain is built from TRBV5-1 and TRBJ2-3; no clear D. The CDR3 is made up of 15 amino acids. Germline loops: CDR1 SGHRS, CDR2 YFSETQ. Trimming took off 1 base at V and 4 bases at J, with 13 bases between the two ends. The chain's CDR3 is CASSLIWGRADTQYF. CDR3 in DNA: TGCGCCAGCAGCTTGATCTGGGGTAGAGCAGATACGCAGTATTTT.

The J gene is TRBJ2-1, the V gene TRBV4-3, with D uncertain. The germline CDR1 and CDR2 sequences are LGHNA and YSLEER. The ends were cut back, 3 bases at V and 2 bases at J, with 11 bases in the middle. The CDR3 spans 15 residues. DNA of the CDR3: TGCGCCAGCAGCCAGCAGCAAGGGCCCTACAATGAGCAGTTCTTC. This encodes CASSQQQGPYNEQFF.

The CDR3 nucleotides are TGCGCCAGCAGCTTGCAGGTGATAGCGGACAATGAGCAGTTCTTC. This sequence encodes CASSLQVIADNEQFF. The gene calls are TRBV5-1 and TRBJ2-1; possible D gene TRBD2, 6 bases. There are 15 residues in the CDR3. CDR1 and CDR2 from the germline V gene are SGHRS and YFSETQ. Trimming pared 1 base from V and 5 bases from J, leaving 13 bases between.

The rearrangement uses TRBV29-1 and TRBJ2-7, with D unresolved. Trimming pared 4 bases from V and 0 bases from J, leaving 13 bases between. Germline values: CDR1 SQVTM, CDR2 ANQGSEA. The CDR3 spans 14 residues. The CDR3 coding sequence is TGCAGCGTTGTGGGTGCCGTGAGCTCCTACGAGCAGTACTTC. Translation: CSVVGAVSSYEQYF.

The CDR3 sequence: CASSLDRGGGEKLFF. The CDR3 DNA follows: TGTGCCAGCAGTTTGGACAGGGGCGGAGGTGAAAAACTGTTTTTT. The chain uses TRBV6-1 and TRBJ1-4, with 9 bases aligning to TRBD1. J was trimmed by 7 bases and V by 5 bases; bases with no gene match: 8. This CDR3 spans 15 amino acids. From germline, CDR1 is MNHNS and CDR2 SASEGT.

Notes on this clone: The junction departs from the called germline gene at one end, perhaps through a read error. The J gene is TRBJ2-7, the V gene TRBV28; TRBD1 aligns across 8 bases. In germline, CDR1 is MDHEN, CDR2 SYDVKM. This CDR3 spans 15 amino acids. The CDR3 DNA reads as TGTGCCAGCAGTTTAGAGCGGACAGGGACTTCCCGGGGGCACTTC. It yields the protein CASSLERTGTSRGHF.

This chain links TRBV29-1 with TRBJ1-4; D is unresolved. The V end lost 4 bases, the J end lost 4 bases, and 13 bases lay between the germline ends. Germline V gene sequence: CDR1 SQVTM, CDR2 ANQGSEA. This CDR3 has 14 amino acids. CDR3 DNA: TGCAGCGTTGCCGGCCCCGGGGTTAATGAAAAACTGTTTTTT. Amino acids: CSVAGPGVNEKLFF.

This sequence joins TRBV28 and TRBJ1-5; D ambiguous. V lost 4 bases to trimming and J lost 1 base, with 11 bases between them. The CDR3 runs 15 residues. CDR1 MDHEN and CDR2 SYDVKM come from the germline V gene. CDR3 sequence reads: CASSSALGSNQPQHF. CDR3 coding DNA: TGTGCCAGCAGTTCCGCCTTAGGAAGCAATCAGCCCCAGCATTTT.

The J gene is TRBJ2-7, the V gene TRBV10-1; D unclear. CDR3 length equals 14 residues. CDR1 and CDR2 (germline): WNHNN, SYGVQD (reference sequence). Trimming left V 3 bases short and J 3 bases short, with 12 bases between. In nucleotides, the CDR3 is TGCGCCAGCAGTGAAAGTGGACCTAACTACGAGCAGTACTTC. It is translated as CASSESGPNYEQYF.

The chain joins TRBV5-1 to TRBJ2-5; D gene uncertain. This CDR3 is built from 16 residues. V was trimmed by 1 base and J by 2 bases, leaving 15 bases between them. CDR1 and CDR2 from the germline V gene are SGHRS and YFSETQ. In DNA form, the CDR3 reads TGCGCCAGCAGCTTGTTTCCCGGGCACTCTCAAGAGACCCAGTACTTC. This translates into CASSLFPGHSQETQYF.

CDR3 amino acids: CASTRDTYLYTF. The CDR3 nucleotides are TGTGCCAGCACGCGAGACACCTATCTCTACACCTTC. The chain couples TRBV6-5 to TRBJ1-2; D is uncertain. The CDR3 contains 12 residues. Germline V gene lookup returns CDR1 MNHEY and CDR2 SVGAGI. The V gene lost 7 bases and the J gene lost 10 bases, with 16 bases spanning the gap.

V and J are TRBV30 and TRBJ1-2, with TRBD1 as a possible D gene (6 bases). Germline V CDR1 and CDR2: GTSNPN, SVGIG (reference sequence). Trimming removed 1 base at V and 6 bases at J, with 9 bases between. The CDR3 extends over 12 amino acids. CDR3 sequence (DNA): TGTGCCTGGAGTGACAGGGCGGATGGCTACACCTTC. It specifies CAWSDRADGYTF.

The chain recombines TRBV28 with TRBJ2-1, with 8 bases aligning to TRBD1. The CDR3 is made up of 16 amino acids. V shed 6 bases and J 0 bases; nucleotides not matched to a gene: 7. CDR1 is MDHEN, CDR2 SYDVKM, per germline. CDR3 nucleotides: TGTGCCAGCAGGTCAAGGACAGGGAGCTCCTACAATGAGCAGTTCTTC. Its protein product is CASRSRTGSSYNEQFF.

The chain links TRBV28 to TRBJ1-4; 8 bases map to TRBD1. The CDR3 has 14 amino acids. With 6 bases clipped from V and 9 bases from J, the junction kept 9 bases outside the gene matches. Germline V lookup: CDR1 MDHEN, CDR2 SYDVKM. Here the CDR3 reads CASSPGQERKKLFF. CDR3 nucleotide sequence: TGTGCCAGCAGCCCGGGACAGGAACGGAAAAAACTGTTTTTT. Filled out from reference TRBV28 and TRBJ1-4, the complete variable domain reads DVKVTQSSRYLVKRTGEKVFLECVQDMDHENMFWYRQDPGLGLRLIYFSYDVKMKEKGDIPEGYSVSREKKERFSLILESASTNQTSMYLCASSPGQERKKLFFGSGTQLSVL.

This CDR3 reads CASSYTNQPQHF. Here the CDR3 DNA reads TGTGCCAGCAGCTACACCAATCAGCCCCAGCATTTT. V usage is TRBV7-9 and J usage is TRBJ1-5, with D unclear. Germline CDR1 and CDR2: SEHNR and FQNEAQ (reference sequence). This CDR3 spans 12 amino acids. Trimming shortened V by 4 bases and J by 3 bases, and 4 bases separated the two germline ends.

The gene calls are TRBV7-9 and TRBJ1-1, with 8 bases matching TRBD1. The CDR3 has 14 residues. The germline V gene encodes CDR1 SEHNR and CDR2 FQNEAQ (reference sequence). The ends lost 6 bases at V and 4 bases at J; junction bases unmatched: 7. The CDR3 here is CASRMTGVGTEAFF. In DNA, the CDR3 is TGTGCCAGCAGAATGACAGGGGTTGGCACTGAAGCTTTCTTT. Together with reference TRBV7-9 and TRBJ1-1, the CDR3 gives the full variable domain: DTGVSQNPRHKITKRGQNVTFRCDPISEHNRLYWYRQTLGQGPEFLTYFQNEAQLEKSRLLSDRFSAERPKGSFSTLEIQRTEQGDSAMYLCASRMTGVGTEAFFGQGTRLTVV.

The chain is built from TRBV2 and TRBJ1-4; no firm D call. The V end lost 4 bases, the J end lost 0 bases, and 12 bases lay between the germline ends. Per the germline V gene, CDR1 is SNHLY and CDR2 is FYNNEI. The CDR3 loop spans 16 amino acids. The CDR3 DNA is TGTGCCAGCAGTGGTGGTCGGTCATCAACTAATGAAAAACTGTTTTTT. Translated: CASSGGRSSTNEKLFF.

The rearrangement links TRBV5-1 to TRBJ2-3, with 7 nucleotides matching TRBD1. Germline V lookup: CDR1 SGHRS, CDR2 YFSETQ. V gave up 4 bases and J gave up 6 bases; unmatched junction bases: 11. The CDR3 totals 15 residues. CDR3 sequence reads: CASSREGQRTDTQYF. DNA of the CDR3: TGCGCCAGCAGCCGCGAGGGACAGCGAACGGATACGCAGTATTTT.

The J gene is TRBJ2-7, the V gene TRBV28, with D perhaps given as TRBD1 or TRBD2 (5 bases each). Germline CDR1 reads MDHEN; CDR2 reads SYDVKM. The CDR3 covers 14 residues. The germline V and J ends were trimmed by 9 bases and 0 bases, with 15 bases remaining between them. CDR3 sequence (DNA): TGTGCCAGTTTAACCGGGACGGCCTCCTACGAGCAGTACTTC. This encodes CASLTGTASYEQYF.

V gene TRBV5-4 combines with J gene TRBJ2-6; D is perhaps TRBD1 or TRBD2 (5 bases each). The CDR3 extends over 16 amino acids. V dropped 4 bases and J dropped 0 bases, with 11 bases sitting between them. Germline CDR1 SGHNT, CDR2 YYREEE (reference sequence). CDR3 region: CASSPGPSSGANVLTF. In nucleotides, the CDR3 is TGTGCCAGCAGCCCGGGACCTAGCTCTGGGGCCAACGTCCTGACTTTC.

This clone came up a few times. This sequence joins TRBV7-3 and TRBJ1-1; maybe TRBD1 (5 bases). Between the trimmed V and J ends, which lost 5 bases and 11 bases, there was a span of 18 bases. CDR3 length: 13 residues. Germline V lookup: CDR1 SGHTA, CDR2 FQGTGA. CDR3 sequence: CASSPRAGRAAFF. The CDR3 DNA follows: TGTGCCAGCAGCCCTCGGGCAGGCAGGGCGGCTTTCTTT. Filled out from reference TRBV7-3 and TRBJ1-1, the complete variable domain reads GAGVSQTPSNKVTEKGKYVELRCDPISGHTALYWYRQSLGQGPEFLIYFQGTGAADDSGLPNDRFFAVRPEGSVSTLKIQRTERGDSAVYLCASSPRAGRAAFFGQGTRLTVV.

V is TRBV15 and J is TRBJ2-1; D may correspond to TRBD1 or TRBD2 (6 bases each). Trimming removed 6 bases at V and 5 bases at J, with 20 bases between. Germline CDR1 is LNHNV and CDR2 is YYDKDF (reference sequence). The CDR3 has 16 amino acids. CDR3 residues: CATRGGERRGNNEQFF. In DNA, the CDR3 is TGTGCCACCAGAGGGGGAGAGCGGAGGGGGAACAATGAGCAGTTCTTC.

The chain couples TRBV19 to TRBJ1-2, with D possibly being TRBD1 (6 bases). Germline CDR1 reads LNHDA; CDR2 reads SQIVND (reference sequence). The CDR3 loop spans 15 amino acids. V was cut by 4 bases and J by 3 bases, with 15 bases left in between. The CDR3 nucleotides read TGTGCCAGTAGTACCTTACAGGGCGTCTACTATGGCTACACCTTC. This encodes CASSTLQGVYYGYTF.

The V and J genes are TRBV5-1 and TRBJ2-4; the D gene is possibly TRBD1 (6 bases). CDR3 size: 15 residues. V dropped 0 bases and J dropped 8 bases, with 15 bases sitting between them. Germline V gives CDR1 SGHRS, CDR2 YFSETQ. The CDR3 here is CASSLGVGRGDIQYF. The CDR3 DNA reads TGCGCCAGCAGCTTGGGGGTGGGCAGGGGTGACATTCAGTACTTC.

The V gene is TRBV5-1, the J gene TRBJ2-1; 9 nucleotides agree with TRBD1. Trimming cost V 0 bases and J 6 bases; bases outside gene matches: 7. The CDR3 is made up of 16 amino acids. Germline CDR1 SGHRS, CDR2 YFSETQ. The CDR3 nucleotides are TGCGCCAGCAGCTTGGTTGGACAGGGGCCCTTCAATGAGCAGTTCTTC. This gives the protein CASSLVGQGPFNEQFF.

The V gene is TRBV5-1, the J gene TRBJ1-5, with D possibly TRBD1 on 5 matching bases. Germline-derived CDR1 and CDR2 are SGHRS and YFSETQ. The V end lost 0 bases, the J end lost 4 bases, and 11 bases lay between the germline ends. The CDR3 length is 15 residues. In nucleotides, the CDR3 is TGCGCCAGCAGCTTGGAAAACAGGCAGAATCAGCCCCAGCATTTT. As protein: CASSLENRQNQPQHF.

J is TRBJ2-7 and V is TRBV21-1; the table's D call, TRBD1, has no DNA check behind it. TRBV21-1 is a documented pseudogene. The CDR3 has 13 amino acids. The CDR3 DNA sequence: TGTGCCAGGATCTCAGGGGTGTCCCACGAGCAGTACTTC. Its translation is CARISGVSHEQYF.

The J gene is TRBJ2-7, the V gene TRBV7-8; 7 bases match TRBD2. The CDR3 extends over 14 amino acids. Trimming at V came to 5 bases and at J to 2 bases, leaving 6 bases not matched to a gene. Looked up from germline, CDR1 is SGHVS and CDR2 is FQNEAQ. The CDR3 bases are TGTGCCAGCAGCCCGGGGGAGGGACCCTACGAGCAGTACTTC. Protein product: CASSPGEGPYEQYF.

This chain links TRBV28 with TRBJ2-4, with TRBD1 as a possible D gene (5 bases). Trimming shortened V by 7 bases and J by 0 bases, and 13 bases separated the two germline ends. The V gene's germline CDR1 is MDHEN and CDR2 SYDVKM. The CDR3 spans 15 residues. The CDR3 DNA reads as TGTGCCAGCAATCCCCAGGGCTTAGCCAAAAACATTCAGTACTTC. As protein: CASNPQGLAKNIQYF.

J is TRBJ1-3 and V is TRBV11-2; D call uncertain. In germline, CDR1 is SGHAT, CDR2 FQNNGV. Trimming shortened V by 1 base and J by 4 bases, and 8 bases separated the two germline ends. This CDR3 has 14 residues. The chain's CDR3 is CASSLGGNGNTIYF. The DNA for the CDR3 is TGTGCCAGCAGCTTAGGAGGGAACGGAAACACCATATATTTT.